Below, 4 T cell receptor beta chains from the same sample are listed, as sequenced in a study of cytomegalovirus exposure and HLA in healthy donors. The PCR ran on 60 Vbeta and 13 Jbeta primers. Method: immunoSEQ multiplex PCR; TCRdb's copy keeps in-frame clones and lacks some. The profile covers about 100,000 clones, with around 80% appearing a single time and over 3% taken by the ten largest. Sequences were obtained from PBMCs. The receptors were gathered from a woman in her thirties or forties in good health and CMV-seronegative.

The chain carries TRBV28 and TRBJ2-7; 8 nucleotides match TRBD1. Germline CDR1 and CDR2: MDHEN and SYDVKM. The V gene end was trimmed by 7 bases and the J gene end by 2 bases; junction bases not matched to a gene: 10. This CDR3 is 15 amino acids long. The CDR3 spells CASTQPSDRAYEQYF. CDR3 DNA sequence: TGTGCCAGCACCCAACCCTCGGACAGGGCCTACGAGCAGTACTTC.

The chain recombines TRBV5-6 with TRBJ2-7; 9 bases are a match to TRBD1. Germline trimming cut 4 bases from V and 3 bases from J; bases unmatched to any gene: 5. Germline V gives CDR1 SGHDT, CDR2 YYEEEE. The CDR3 contains 14 residues. The CDR3 protein is CASSRDRDFYEQYF. The CDR3 nucleotides are TGTGCCAGCAGCCGGGACAGGGACTTCTACGAGCAGTACTTC.

The gene calls are TRBV19 and TRBJ1-1; D gene uncertain. V was trimmed by 10 bases and J by 2 bases, leaving 11 bases between them. Germline values: CDR1 LNHDA, CDR2 SQIVND (reference sequence). CDR3 length: 12 residues. The CDR3: CATEARNTEAFF. The CDR3 coding sequence is TGTGCCACCGAGGCCCGAAACACTGAAGCTTTCTTT.

The chain carries TRBV7-2 and TRBJ1-2, with a weak D call TRBD1 (6 bases). Per germline, CDR1 SGHTA and CDR2 FQGNSA. CDR3 length: 14 amino acids. The V end was cut by 3 bases, the J end by 6 bases, with 14 bases between. CDR3 bases: TGTGCCAGCAGCTTGACAGGAGCAGTCGATGGCTACACCTTC. It is translated as CASSLTGAVDGYTF.